This TCR beta chain came from a study of blood T cells in healthy people across ages. Overall study results and limits: Expanded clonotype shifts may have been confounded, as the donors had an unknown CMV status. Per million T cells, TCR beta diversity dropped roughly linearly as age increased. There were more naive CD4+ cells and higher diversity in long-lived donors than in aged donors.

The authors ran a second PCR of about 6 to 12 cycles using a sample-barcoded 5' primer and a J-beta primer mix. TCRdb fed the 5' RACE reads into MiXCR, producing one record per CDR3 protein. The sample has over a million distinct CDR3 sequences; more than 40% are singletons. In germline, CDR1 is MNHEY, CDR2 SVGAGI. V was trimmed by 7 bases and J by 1 base, leaving 13 bases between them. CDR3 length equals 14 residues. Each donor gave ten milliliters of peripheral blood. This clonotype appeared many times. The antigen is unknown. The specimen was blood. This chain connects TRBV6-5 to TRBJ2-5, with a tentative D call TRBD1 (6 bases). The clonotype comes from a woman aged 60-75 years in good health. The CDR3: CASNKQGPQETQYF. In nucleotides, the CDR3 is TGTGCCAGCAACAAACAGGGCCCCCAAGAGACCCAGTACTTC.